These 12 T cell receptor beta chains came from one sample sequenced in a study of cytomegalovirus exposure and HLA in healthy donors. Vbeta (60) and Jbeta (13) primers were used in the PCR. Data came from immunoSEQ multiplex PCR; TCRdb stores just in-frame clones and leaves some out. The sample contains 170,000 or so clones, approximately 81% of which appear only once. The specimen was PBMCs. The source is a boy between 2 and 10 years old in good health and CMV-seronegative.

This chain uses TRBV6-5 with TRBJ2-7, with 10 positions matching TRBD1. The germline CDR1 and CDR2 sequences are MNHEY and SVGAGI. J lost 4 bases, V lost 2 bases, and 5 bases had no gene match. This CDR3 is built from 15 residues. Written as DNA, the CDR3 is TGTGCCAGCAGTTACACCGGGACAGGGGTTTACGAGCAGTACTTC. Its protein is CASSYTGTGVYEQYF.

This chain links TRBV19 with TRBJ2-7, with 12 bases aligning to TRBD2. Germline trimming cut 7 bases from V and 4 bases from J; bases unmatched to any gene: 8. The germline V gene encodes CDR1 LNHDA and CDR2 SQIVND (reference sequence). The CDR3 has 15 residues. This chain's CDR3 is CASTKTSGSVYEQYF. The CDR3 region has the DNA TGTGCCAGTACCAAGACTAGCGGGAGTGTGTACGAGCAGTACTTC.

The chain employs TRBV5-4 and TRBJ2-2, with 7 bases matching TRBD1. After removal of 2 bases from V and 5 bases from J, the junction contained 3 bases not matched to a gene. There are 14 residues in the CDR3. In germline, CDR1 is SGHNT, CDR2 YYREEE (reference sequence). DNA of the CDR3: TGTGCCAGCAGCTTACAGGGGCGGACCGGGGAGCTGTTTTTT. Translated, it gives CASSLQGRTGELFF.

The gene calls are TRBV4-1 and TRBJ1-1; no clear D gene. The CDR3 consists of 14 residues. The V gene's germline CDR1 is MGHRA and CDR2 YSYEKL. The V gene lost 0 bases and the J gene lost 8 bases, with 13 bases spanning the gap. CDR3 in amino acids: CASSQEKAVREAFF. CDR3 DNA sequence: TGCGCCAGCAGCCAAGAAAAGGCCGTCAGGGAAGCTTTCTTT.

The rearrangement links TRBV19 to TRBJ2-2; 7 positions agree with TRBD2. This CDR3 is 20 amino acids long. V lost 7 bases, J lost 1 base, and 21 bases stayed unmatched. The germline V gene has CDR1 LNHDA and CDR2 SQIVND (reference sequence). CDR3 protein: CASTPNWEAGLPGNTGELFF. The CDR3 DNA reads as TGTGCCAGTACCCCCAATTGGGAAGCGGGATTACCGGGGAACACCGGGGAGCTGTTTTTT.

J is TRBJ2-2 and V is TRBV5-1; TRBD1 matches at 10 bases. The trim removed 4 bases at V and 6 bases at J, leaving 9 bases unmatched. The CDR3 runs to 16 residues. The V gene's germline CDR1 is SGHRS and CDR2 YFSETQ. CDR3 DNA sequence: TGCGCCAGCAGCCCGAAATGGGACAGGGGACCCGGGGAGCTGTTTTTT. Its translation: CASSPKWDRGPGELFF.

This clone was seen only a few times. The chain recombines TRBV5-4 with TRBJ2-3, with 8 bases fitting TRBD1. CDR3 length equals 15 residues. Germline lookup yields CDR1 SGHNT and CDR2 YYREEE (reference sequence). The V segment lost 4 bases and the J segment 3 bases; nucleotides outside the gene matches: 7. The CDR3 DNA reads TGTGCCAGCAGCCGCCGGGACAGGCTAACAGATACGCAGTATTTT. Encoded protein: CASSRRDRLTDTQYF.

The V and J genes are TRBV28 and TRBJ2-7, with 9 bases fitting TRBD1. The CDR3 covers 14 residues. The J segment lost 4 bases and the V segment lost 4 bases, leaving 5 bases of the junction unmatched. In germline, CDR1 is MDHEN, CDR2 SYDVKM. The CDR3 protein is CASSSPDRGYEQYF. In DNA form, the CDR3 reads TGTGCCAGCAGTTCTCCGGACAGGGGTTACGAGCAGTACTTC.

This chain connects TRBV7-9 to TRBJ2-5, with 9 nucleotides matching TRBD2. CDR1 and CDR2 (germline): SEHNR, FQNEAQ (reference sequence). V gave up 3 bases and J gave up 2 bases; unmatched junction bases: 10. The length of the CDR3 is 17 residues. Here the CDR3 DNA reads TGTGCCAGCAGCTTTAACCGAGGACTAGCGTCACAAGAGACCCAGTACTTC. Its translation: CASSFNRGLASQETQYF.

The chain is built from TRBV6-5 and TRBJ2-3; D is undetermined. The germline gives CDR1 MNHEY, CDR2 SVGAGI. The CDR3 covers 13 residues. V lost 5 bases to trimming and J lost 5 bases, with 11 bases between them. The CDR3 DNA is TGTGCCAGCAGTATCCGCCTAGAAGATACGCAGTATTTT. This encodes CASSIRLEDTQYF.

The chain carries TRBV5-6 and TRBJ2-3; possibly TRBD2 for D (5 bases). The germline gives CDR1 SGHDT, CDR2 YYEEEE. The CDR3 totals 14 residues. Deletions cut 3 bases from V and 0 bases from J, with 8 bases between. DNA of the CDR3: TGTGCCAGCAGCTCGGGGATGAGCACAGATACGCAGTATTTT. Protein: CASSSGMSTDTQYF. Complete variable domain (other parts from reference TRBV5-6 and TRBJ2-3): DAGVTQSPTHLIKTRGQQVTLRCSPKSGHDTVSWYQQALGQGPQFIFQYYEEEERQRGNFPDRFSGHQFPNYSSELNVNALLLGDSALYLCASSSGMSTDTQYFGPGTRLTVL.

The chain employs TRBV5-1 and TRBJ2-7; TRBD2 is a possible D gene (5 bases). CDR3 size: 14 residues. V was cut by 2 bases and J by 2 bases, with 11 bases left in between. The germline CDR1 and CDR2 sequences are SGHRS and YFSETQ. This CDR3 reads CASSFRGSTYEQYF. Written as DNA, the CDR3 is TGCGCCAGCAGCTTCCGGGGTTCTACCTACGAGCAGTACTTC.